This TCR beta chain was obtained from a study of cytomegalovirus exposure and HLA in healthy donors. For the study at large: A prior analysis found about 110 million unique TCR beta sequences from some 200 million T cells. Study-level points and caveats: The only immune exposure information that was available was CMV serostatus.

Comments on this clone: The antigen is unknown.

With 60 Vbeta and 13 Jbeta primers, the PCR was carried out. This table comes from immunoSEQ multiplex PCR, and its TCRdb copy is limited to in-frame clones, with some not included. The sample comprises around 140,000 clones, approximately 87% of which are singletons, and 1.5% rests with the top ten. Donors sampled were nominally healthy, though unrecorded immune exposures were likely. The germline gives CDR1 LNHDA, CDR2 SQIVND (reference sequence). Germline trimming cut 3 bases from V and 0 bases from J; bases unmatched to any gene: 12. This CDR3 comprises 19 residues. The chain has TRBV19 and TRBJ2-1; 9 bases fit TRBD2. The source is a man between 40 and 49 years old in good health and CMV-seronegative. Sequencing was performed on PBMCs. The CDR3 DNA reads as TGTGCCAGTAGTATGTGGGCTAGCGGGGACAGAATCTCCTACAATGAGCAGTTCTTC. Encoded protein: CASSMWASGDRISYNEQFF.